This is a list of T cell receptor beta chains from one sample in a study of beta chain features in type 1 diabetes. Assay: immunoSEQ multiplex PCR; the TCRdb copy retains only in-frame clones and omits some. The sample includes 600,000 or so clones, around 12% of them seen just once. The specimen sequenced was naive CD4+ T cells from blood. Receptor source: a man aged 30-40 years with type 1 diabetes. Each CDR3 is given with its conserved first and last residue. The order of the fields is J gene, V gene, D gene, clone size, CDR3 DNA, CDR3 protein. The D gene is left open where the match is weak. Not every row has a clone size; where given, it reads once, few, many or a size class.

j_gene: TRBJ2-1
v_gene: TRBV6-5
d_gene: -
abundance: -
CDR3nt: TGTGCCAGCAGTGCGACTAGTTCAAATGAGCAGTTCTTC
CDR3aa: CASSATSSNEQFF

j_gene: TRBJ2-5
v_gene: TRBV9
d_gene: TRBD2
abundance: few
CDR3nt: TGTGCCAGCAGCGTAGGAAGTAGCGGGGGGGCAGGAGACCAAGAGACCCAGTACTTC
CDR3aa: CASSVGSSGGAGDQETQYF

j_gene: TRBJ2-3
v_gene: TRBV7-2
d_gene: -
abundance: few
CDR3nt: TGTGCCAGCAGCACCGTAGCGTTGGTCCAAGATACGCAGTATTTT
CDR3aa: CASSTVALVQDTQYF

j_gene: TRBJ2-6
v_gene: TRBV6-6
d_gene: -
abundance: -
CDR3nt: TGTGCCAGCGGAGGCTATAGCTCTGGGGCCAACGTCCTGACTTTC
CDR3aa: CASGGYSSGANVLTF

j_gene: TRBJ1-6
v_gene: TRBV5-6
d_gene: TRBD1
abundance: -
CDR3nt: TGTGCCAGCAGCCGGACCACCGGGACAGAGGGTTCACCCCTCCACTTT
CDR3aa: CASSRTTGTEGSPLHF

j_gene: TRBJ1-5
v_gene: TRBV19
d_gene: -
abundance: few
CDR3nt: TGTGCCAGTAGTATCGGCGGGCCGCCTCAGCCCCAGCATTTT
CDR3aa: CASSIGGPPQPQHF

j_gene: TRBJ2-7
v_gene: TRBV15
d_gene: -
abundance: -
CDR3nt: TGTGCCACCAGCACTCGAATAGGGGGAATTTCCTACGAGCAGTACTTC
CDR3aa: CATSTRIGGISYEQYF

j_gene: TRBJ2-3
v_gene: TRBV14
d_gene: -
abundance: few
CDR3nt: TGTGCCAGCAGCCAAGAAGGAACTAAAGGGGGGTATTTT
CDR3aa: CASSQEGTKGGYF

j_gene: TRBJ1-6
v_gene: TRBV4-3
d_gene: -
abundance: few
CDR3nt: TGCGCCAGCAGCCAAGTGGCACACTTTAATTCACCCCTCCACTTT
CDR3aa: CASSQVAHFNSPLHF

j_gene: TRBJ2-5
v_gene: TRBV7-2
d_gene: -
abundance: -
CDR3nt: TGTGCCAGCAGCTACCAGCCTGGGAGGGAGACCCAGTACTTC
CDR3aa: CASSYQPGRETQYF

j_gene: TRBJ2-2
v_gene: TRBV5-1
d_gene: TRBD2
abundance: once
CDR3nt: TGCGCCAGCAGACTCCTTAGCGGGGAGACAGCGAACACCGGGGAGCTGTTTTTT
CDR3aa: CASRLLSGETANTGELFF

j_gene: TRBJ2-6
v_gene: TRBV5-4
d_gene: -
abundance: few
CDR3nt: TGTGCCAGCAGCTTGGGTGGAGGGACTGGGGCCAACGTCCTGACTTTC
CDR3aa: CASSLGGGTGANVLTF

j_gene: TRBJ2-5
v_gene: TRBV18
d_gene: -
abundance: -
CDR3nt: TGTGCCAGCTCACCGGGACCAGAGAGGGAGACCCAGTACTTC
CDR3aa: CASSPGPERETQYF

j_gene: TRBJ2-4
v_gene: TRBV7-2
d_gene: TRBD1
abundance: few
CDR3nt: TGTGCCAGCAGCTTTCAGGGGGCGGGAGCCAAAAACATTCAGTACTTC
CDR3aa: CASSFQGAGAKNIQYF

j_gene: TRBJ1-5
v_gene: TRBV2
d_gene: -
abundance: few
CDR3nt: TGTGCCAGCCAACAGGTAATCTATCAGCCCCAGCATTTT
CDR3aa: CASQQVIYQPQHF

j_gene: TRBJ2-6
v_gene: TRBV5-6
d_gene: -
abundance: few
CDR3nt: TGTGCCAGCAGCCGGACAGCCAACTCTGGGGCCAACGTCCTGACTTTC
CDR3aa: CASSRTANSGANVLTF

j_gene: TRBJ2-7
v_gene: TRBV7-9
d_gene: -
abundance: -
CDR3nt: TGTGCCAGCCAACGGGGCCCGGAGAGCTCCTACGAGCAGTACTTC
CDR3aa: CASQRGPESSYEQYF